The 10 T cell receptor beta chains presented below share a single source sample, sequenced in a study of T cells in localized non-small cell lung cancer. Produced via immunoSEQ multiplex PCR; TCRdb's table is partial and in-frame only. Among around 50,000 clones listed, about four fifths were seen once. The sequences come from peripheral blood, collected before any cancer treatment. The receptors here all came from a female donor of 60 years or more with stage II squamous cell lung carcinoma.

The chain links TRBV21-1 to TRBJ2-7; the D call of TRBD1 is as the table states it, not checked on the DNA. TRBV21-1 is labeled a pseudogene. The CDR3 length is 17 residues. The CDR3 protein is CASSNPADRGLPYEQYF. The CDR3 DNA follows: TGTGCCAGCAGCAACCCGGCCGACAGGGGGCTTCCCTACGAGCAGTACTTC.

The sample holds one count of this clone. V and J are TRBV10-3 and TRBJ2-2, with TRBD1 matching 12 bases. V was clipped by 2 bases and J by 8 bases; unmatched bases: 6. CDR3 length: 16 residues. Germline CDR1 ENHRY, CDR2 SYGVKD. Here the CDR3 reads CAISEPGQGAAGELFF. As DNA, the CDR3 is TGTGCCATCAGTGAGCCGGGACAGGGGGCGGCTGGGGAGCTGTTTTTT.

The chain has TRBV6-6 and TRBJ2-7; TRBD1 agrees at 11 bases. V lost 6 bases to trimming and J lost 4 bases; unmatched junction nucleotides: 5. The germline gives CDR1 MNHNY, CDR2 SVGAGI (reference sequence). The CDR3 has 14 amino acids. The CDR3 loop is CASRDRDRGYEQYF. The CDR3 region has the DNA TGTGCCAGCAGGGACCGGGACAGGGGGTACGAGCAGTACTTC.

This sequence joins TRBV30 and TRBJ1-2; D is perhaps TRBD1 (5 bases). Germline values: CDR1 GTSNPN, CDR2 SVGIG (reference sequence). The V end lost 0 bases, the J end lost 11 bases, and 10 bases lay between the germline ends. The CDR3 loop spans 11 amino acids. CDR3 amino acids: CAWSVLREYTF. The CDR3 nucleotides are TGTGCCTGGAGTGTACTCAGGGAGTACACCTTC. Complete variable domain (other parts from reference TRBV30 and TRBJ1-2): SQTIHQWPATLVQPVGSPLSLECTVEGTSNPNLYWYRQAAGRGLQLLFYSVGIGQISSEVPQNLSASRPQDRQFILSSKKLLLSDSGFYLCAWSVLREYTFGSGTRLTVV.

V is TRBV6-6 and J is TRBJ1-2, with a tentative D call TRBD1 (6 bases). Germline loops: CDR1 MNHNY, CDR2 SVGAGI (reference sequence). The V gene lost 3 bases and the J gene lost 2 bases, with 16 bases spanning the gap. The CDR3 length is 16 residues. Written as DNA, the CDR3 is TGTGCCAGCAGTTATCCGGGGGGCGGGCGGAACTATGGCTACACCTTC. Its protein product is CASSYPGGGRNYGYTF.

CDR3 nucleotide sequence: TGTGCCAGCAGCGCCGGGACAGGGGCTACCTATGGCTACACCTTC. Protein: CASSAGTGATYGYTF. The genes are TRBV6-1 and TRBJ1-2; 10 positions agree with TRBD1. This CDR3 comprises 15 residues. Unmatched junction bases numbered 8, after V lost 6 bases and J lost 4 bases. CDR1 is MNHNS, CDR2 SASEGT, per germline.

The chain employs TRBV5-1 and TRBJ2-5; no reliable D call. Looked up from germline, CDR1 is SGHRS and CDR2 is YFSETQ. This CDR3 is built from 13 residues. Trimming pared 1 base from V and 5 bases from J, leaving 9 bases between. CDR3 sequence reads: CASSLYVRETQYF. The CDR3, as DNA: TGCGCCAGCAGCTTGTATGTTCGGGAGACCCAGTACTTC.

Points on this clone: The same CDR3 can be traced to other DNA sequences in this sample. The V call is TRBV18, the J call TRBJ1-1; D is undetermined. V lost 2 bases to trimming and J lost 0 bases, with 4 bases between them. The length of the CDR3 is 13 residues. Germline values: CDR1 KGHSH, CDR2 LQKENI. CDR3 region: CASSPGLNTEAFF. The CDR3 DNA is TGTGCCAGCTCACCAGGCCTGAACACTGAAGCTTTCTTT. Combining the CDR3 with reference TRBV18 and TRBJ1-1 gives the whole variable domain NAGVMQNPRHLVRRRGQEARLRCSPMKGHSHVYWYRQLPEEGLKFMVYLQKENIIDESGMPKERFSAEFPKEGPSILRIQQVVRGDSAAYFCASSPGLNTEAFFGQGTRLTVV.

This CDR3 reads CASSLSDRGSSPLHF. The CDR3 nucleotides are TGTGCCAGCAGTCTGAGTGACAGGGGTAGTTCACCCCTCCACTTT. V usage is TRBV7-6 and J usage is TRBJ1-6, with 8 bases matching TRBD1. The trim removed 6 bases at V and 9 bases at J, leaving 10 bases unmatched. This CDR3 has 15 residues. The V gene's germline CDR1 is SGHVS and CDR2 FNYEAQ.

V usage is TRBV7-9 and J usage is TRBJ2-4, with a possible D match to TRBD1 (6 bases). This CDR3 has 14 residues. CDR1 SEHNR and CDR2 FQNEAQ come from the germline V gene (reference sequence). Trimming pared 4 bases from V and 0 bases from J, leaving 7 bases between. CDR3 region: CASSWTVAKNIQYF. The CDR3 DNA reads as TGTGCCAGCAGCTGGACAGTAGCCAAAAACATTCAGTACTTC.